One sample yielded the 2 T cell receptor beta chains listed below, sequenced in a study of shared clonotypes between healthy human individuals. The repertoire was sequenced with immunoSEQ multiplex PCR; TCRdb's copy has only in-frame clones and lacks some. The sample has about 2.4 million clones; 93% are singletons. The sample taken for sequencing was naive CD4+ T cells from PBMCs. Regarding subset: CD45RA+ positively selected. These receptors were obtained from a man between 18 and 35 years old in good health. Some clones in this sample may be carry-over from other donors' samples.

This clone was observed once. The rearrangement joins TRBV4-2 to TRBJ2-7, with 9 bases that match TRBD2. V lost 1 base to trimming and J lost 2 bases; unmatched junction nucleotides: 6. The CDR3 length is 16 residues. Looked up from germline, CDR1 is LGHNA and CDR2 is YNFKEQ. CDR3 sequence (DNA): TGTGCCAGCAGCCAAGCAGAGCGGGAGGACCCCTACGAGCAGTACTTC. The encoded protein is CASSQAEREDPYEQYF.

V usage is TRBV4-1 and J usage is TRBJ1-5; D perhaps matches TRBD1 (6 bases). Germline lookup yields CDR1 MGHRA and CDR2 YSYEKL. Trimming removed 0 bases at V and 7 bases at J, with 22 bases between. The CDR3 is made up of 18 amino acids. As DNA, the CDR3 is TGCGCCAGCAGCCAAGATCATTCCCAACAGGGAAGGAGACAGCCCCAGCATTTT. Translation gives CASSQDHSQQGRRQPQHF.